Each of the 23 T cell receptor beta chains below was sequenced from the same sample in a study of vaccination effects on CD4 cells after COVID-19. Which antigens these TCRs recognize remains unknown. TCRdb's table, derived via immunoSEQ multiplex PCR, lists solely in-frame clones and lacks some. The table includes about 47,000 clones, about 70% detected once. Following a roughly 10-day culture, CD4+ T cells were purified. BNT162b2 vaccine or mRNA-1273 vaccine was given to participants in two doses. Sequenced here: CD4+ T cells from PBMCs cultured without peptide, sampled after COVID-19 vaccination. Receptors originate from a human donor who received a COVID-19 vaccine.

The V call is TRBV4-1, the J call TRBJ1-2; D not resolved. V lost 2 bases to trimming and J lost 2 bases, with 6 bases between them. Germline CDR1 and CDR2: MGHRA and YSYEKL. This CDR3 is built from 13 residues. CDR3 in amino acids: CASSQTANYGYTF. CDR3 DNA: TGCGCCAGCAGCCAAACGGCGAACTATGGCTACACCTTC.

This clone has a handful of counts. The rearrangement links TRBV10-3 to TRBJ1-5, with 7 bases lining up with TRBD1. Trimming at V came to 2 bases and at J to 4 bases, leaving 2 bases not matched to a gene. The length of the CDR3 is 14 residues. The germline gives CDR1 ENHRY, CDR2 SYGVKD. The CDR3 loop reads CAISEPGQNQPQHF. The CDR3 DNA follows: TGTGCCATCAGTGAGCCGGGACAGAATCAGCCCCAGCATTTT.

This rearrangement joins TRBV2 to TRBJ2-7; weak D call: TRBD2 (5 bases). Germline loops: CDR1 SNHLY, CDR2 FYNNEI. The CDR3 has 11 residues. The germline V and J ends were trimmed by 8 bases and 2 bases, with 7 bases remaining between them. The chain's CDR3 is CASRLTYEQYF. CDR3 sequence (DNA): TGTGCCAGCCGACTAACCTACGAGCAGTACTTC.

This sequence joins TRBV18 and TRBJ2-4; D is perhaps TRBD2 (6 bases). V was cut by 2 bases and J by 0 bases, with 14 bases left in between. The CDR3 extends over 17 amino acids. In germline, CDR1 is KGHSH, CDR2 LQKENI. The DNA of the CDR3 is TGTGCCAGCTCACCAAAGGGGACGGGGGTAGCCAAAAACATTCAGTACTTC. It translates to CASSPKGTGVAKNIQYF.

The chain couples TRBV6-5 to TRBJ1-2, with D possibly matching TRBD1 (5 bases). Trimming removed 2 bases at V and 8 bases at J, with 15 bases between. CDR1 and CDR2 (germline): MNHEY, SVGAGI. The CDR3 runs to 14 residues. The CDR3 coding sequence is TGTGCCAGCAGTTACGACCATGCAGGGTACGGCTACACCTTC. This translates into CASSYDHAGYGYTF.

This clone was counted a few times. The V call is TRBV6-6, the J call TRBJ1-3; D is unclear. This CDR3 contains 16 residues. Germline V lookup: CDR1 MNHNY, CDR2 SVGAGI (reference sequence). V shed 2 bases and J shed 4 bases, with 15 bases lying between them. This CDR3 reads CASSYKQSSVGNTIYF. The CDR3 DNA follows: TGTGCCAGCAGTTACAAACAGTCGAGTGTCGGAAACACCATATATTTT.

This clone showed up just a few times. The chain has TRBV11-2 and TRBJ1-1, with 7 bases aligning to TRBD1. The CDR3 is 19 residues long. V lost 1 base to trimming and J lost 4 bases; unmatched junction nucleotides: 18. Germline CDR1 reads SGHAT; CDR2 reads FQNNGV. The CDR3 loop reads CASSLGRPPTIDRATEAFF. CDR3 nucleotides: TGTGCCAGCAGCTTAGGTCGCCCTCCGACGATAGACAGGGCCACTGAAGCTTTCTTT.

This chain uses TRBV19 with TRBJ2-1; D is perhaps TRBD2 (6 bases). Germline V gene sequence: CDR1 LNHDA, CDR2 SQIVND (reference sequence). The V and J ends lost 4 bases and 7 bases respectively, with 14 bases between them. CDR3 length: 14 amino acids. In DNA form, the CDR3 reads TGTGCCAGTAGTACCCTAGGCGGGACGAATGAGCAGTTCTTC. It codes for CASSTLGGTNEQFF.

This clone was observed a few times. This chain joins TRBV5-8 and TRBJ2-5; 8 bases are a match to TRBD1. CDR1 is SGHTS, CDR2 YDEGEE, per germline. The V segment lost 0 bases and the J segment 1 base; nucleotides outside the gene matches: 5. This CDR3 has 16 amino acids. The CDR3 here is CASSLGTGPGQETQYF. The CDR3, as DNA: TGTGCCAGCAGCTTGGGGACAGGGCCCGGCCAAGAGACCCAGTACTTC. The variable domain in full, completed from reference TRBV5-8 and TRBJ2-5, reads EAGVTQSPTHLIKTRGQQATLRCSPISGHTSVYWYQQALGLGLQFLLWYDEGEERNRGNFPPRFSGRQFPNYSSELNVNALELEDSALYLCASSLGTGPGQETQYFGPGTRLLVL.

The chain uses TRBV24-1 and TRBJ1-1, with no clear D. Trimming took off 5 bases at V and 1 base at J, with 7 bases between the two ends. Germline assignment: CDR1 KGHDR and CDR2 SFDVKD. This CDR3 is built from 13 residues. The CDR3 loop is CATSGQTNTEAFF. In nucleotides, the CDR3 is TGTGCCACCAGTGGGCAGACGAACACTGAAGCTTTCTTT.

In DNA, the CDR3 is TGTGCCAGCAGCTGGCGGGGGGACAGGGGGTTAGTTCATAGCAATCAGCCCCAGCATTTT. Translating gives CASSWRGDRGLVHSNQPQHF. The V and J genes are TRBV5-5 and TRBJ1-5; 11 positions match TRBD1. With V trimmed by 3 bases and J by 0 bases, 14 bases remained unmatched. The germline CDR1 and CDR2 sequences are SGHKS and YYEKEE (reference sequence). CDR3 length equals 20 residues.

The V gene is TRBV24-1, the J gene TRBJ1-2; D gene uncertain. V was pared by 5 bases and J by 8 bases, with 14 bases between. The length of the CDR3 is 13 residues. In germline, CDR1 is KGHDR, CDR2 SFDVKD. CDR3 in amino acids: CATSVSANEGYTF. As DNA, the CDR3 is TGTGCCACCAGTGTATCTGCTAACGAAGGCTACACCTTC.

This clone was observed a few times. The V and J genes are TRBV7-8 and TRBJ1-4; D unresolved. This CDR3 is built from 15 residues. Germline V lookup: CDR1 SGHVS, CDR2 FQNEAQ. V was trimmed by 2 bases and J by 0 bases, leaving 7 bases between them. CDR3 sequence (DNA): TGTGCCAGCAGCTTATCCCCAACAACTAATGAAAAACTGTTTTTT. Its translation is CASSLSPTTNEKLFF.

V and J are TRBV2 and TRBJ2-4; D ambiguous. The V and J ends lost 5 bases and 0 bases respectively, with 14 bases between them. The CDR3 spans 16 residues. Germline CDR1 is SNHLY and CDR2 is FYNNEI. CDR3 sequence: CASSLRNTQAKNIQYF. CDR3 DNA sequence: TGTGCCAGCAGTTTACGAAACACCCAAGCCAAAAACATTCAGTACTTC. The full variable domain, rest sourced from reference TRBV2 and TRBJ2-4, is EPEVTQTPSHQVTQMGQEVILRCVPISNHLYFYWYRQILGQKVEFLVSFYNNEISEKSEIFDDQFSVERPDGSNFTLKIRSTKLEDSAMYFCASSLRNTQAKNIQYFGAGTRLSVL.

V and J are TRBV4-1 and TRBJ1-3; D remains ambiguous. V was shortened by 1 base and J by 0 bases, with 4 bases between the two germline ends. This CDR3 region has 14 residues. Germline V gene data show CDR1 as MGHRA and CDR2 as YSYEKL. The CDR3 loop reads CASSQVSSGNTIYF. The CDR3 nucleotides are TGCGCCAGCAGCCAAGTGAGCTCTGGAAACACCATATATTTT.

V is TRBV13 and J is TRBJ1-1; tentative D call: TRBD1 (6 bases). The CDR3 length is 18 residues. The germline V and J ends were trimmed by 2 bases and 1 base, with 20 bases remaining between them. Germline loops: CDR1 PRHDT, CDR2 FYEKMQ (reference sequence). In DNA, the CDR3 is TGTGCCAGCAGCTTAAGCCTTCCCGGACAGTTTGGGAACACTGAAGCTTTCTTT. Translated: CASSLSLPGQFGNTEAFF.

This clone was picked up a small number of times. This rearrangement joins TRBV5-6 to TRBJ2-7, with no clear D. Deletions cut 0 bases from V and 4 bases from J, with 5 bases between. The CDR3 extends over 12 amino acids. Germline V gene sequence: CDR1 SGHDT, CDR2 YYEEEE. The DNA for the CDR3 is TGTGCCAGCAGCTTGGTCGGTTACGAGCAGTACTTC. Translated: CASSLVGYEQYF.

V usage is TRBV29-1 and J usage is TRBJ1-5; TRBD1 aligns across 7 bases. The V and J ends lost 7 bases and 3 bases, in that order; junction bases with no gene match: 6. This CDR3 has 13 amino acids. Germline-derived CDR1 and CDR2 are SQVTM and ANQGSEA. The CDR3 DNA follows: TGCAGCGCCCGCGACAGGGACAATCAGCCCCAGCATTTT. This gives the protein CSARDRDNQPQHF.

The chain carries TRBV9 and TRBJ2-7, with D possibly called TRBD1 or TRBD2 (5 bases each). The V gene lost 4 bases and the J gene lost 4 bases, with 21 bases spanning the gap. Germline CDR1 reads SGDLS; CDR2 reads YYNGEE. CDR3 length equals 16 residues. The chain's CDR3 is CASSPTPSGRGYEQYF. The CDR3 DNA reads as TGTGCCAGCAGCCCTACCCCCTCAGGGAGAGGGTACGAGCAGTACTTC.

J is TRBJ1-6 and V is TRBV7-9; D might be TRBD1 (5 bases). Trimming took off 1 base at V and 6 bases at J, with 13 bases between the two ends. CDR1 and CDR2 from the germline V gene are SEHNR and FQNEAQ (reference sequence). This CDR3 has 16 amino acids. The CDR3 DNA follows: TGTGCCAGCAGCTTAGGCAGAAACAGGTCTAATTCACCCCTCCACTTT. Translation gives CASSLGRNRSNSPLHF.

The chain joins TRBV5-1 to TRBJ1-1; D ambiguous. The ends were cut back, 0 bases at V and 4 bases at J, with 10 bases in the middle. This CDR3 spans 14 amino acids. Germline CDR1 and CDR2: SGHRS and YFSETQ. The CDR3 is CASSLAGSPTEAFF. The CDR3, as DNA: TGCGCCAGCAGCTTGGCCGGCAGTCCCACTGAAGCTTTCTTT.

This chain connects TRBV24-1 to TRBJ2-7; the D gene could be TRBD1 or TRBD2 (5 bases each). This CDR3 is built from 14 residues. CDR1 KGHDR and CDR2 SFDVKD come from the germline V gene. With 5 bases removed from V and 1 base from J, the gap between germline ends came to 11 bases. CDR3 sequence reads: CATSVGTHSYEQYF. The CDR3 nucleotides are TGTGCCACCAGTGTAGGGACCCATTCCTACGAGCAGTACTTC.

The chain employs TRBV14 and TRBJ2-3, with TRBD2 matching over 12 bases. From germline, CDR1 is SGHDN and CDR2 FVKESK. Germline trimming cut 4 bases from V and 2 bases from J; bases unmatched to any gene: 4. The CDR3 is 16 amino acids. The CDR3 coding sequence is TGTGCCAGCAGCCGACTAGCGGGAGCAAACACAGATACGCAGTATTTT. Amino acids: CASSRLAGANTDTQYF.